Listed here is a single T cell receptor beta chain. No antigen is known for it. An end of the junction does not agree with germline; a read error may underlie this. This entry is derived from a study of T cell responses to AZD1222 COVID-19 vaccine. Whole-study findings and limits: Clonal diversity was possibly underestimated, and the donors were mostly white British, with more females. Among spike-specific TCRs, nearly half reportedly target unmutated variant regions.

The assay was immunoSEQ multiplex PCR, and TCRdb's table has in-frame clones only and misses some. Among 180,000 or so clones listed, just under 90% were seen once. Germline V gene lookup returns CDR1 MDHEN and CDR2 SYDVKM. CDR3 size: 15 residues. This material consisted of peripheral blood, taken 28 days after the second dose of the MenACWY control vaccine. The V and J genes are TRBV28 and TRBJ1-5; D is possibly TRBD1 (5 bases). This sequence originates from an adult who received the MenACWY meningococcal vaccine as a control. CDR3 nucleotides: TGTGCCAGCAGTTTTTATGAGGGGCGCAAACAGCCCCAGCATTTT. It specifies CASSFYEGRKQPQHF.